The 27 T cell receptor beta chains reported below all come from one sample, sequenced in a study of T cell responses to AZD1222 COVID-19 vaccine. Sequenced by immunoSEQ multiplex PCR; TCRdb stores in-frame clones only, minus some. The table includes some 130,000 clones, approximately 85% detected once. Sequenced material: peripheral blood, taken on day 0 of AZD1222 vaccination. The receptors shown here come from an adult in good health.

The V and J genes are TRBV10-2 and TRBJ1-6; D unclear. The CDR3 consists of 18 residues. Trimming stripped 2 bases from V and 0 bases from J, with 14 bases between. Germline CDR1 and CDR2: WSHSY and SAAADI. The chain's CDR3 is CASSEGEGRSSYNSPLHF. In DNA, the CDR3 is TGCGCCAGCAGTGAGGGGGAGGGAAGAAGCTCCTATAATTCACCCCTCCACTTT.

CDR3 sequence: CASSPLGQGKEGTEAFF. CDR3 DNA: TGTGCCAGCAGTCCCCTGGGACAGGGTAAGGAGGGCACTGAAGCTTTCTTT. The chain recombines TRBV28 with TRBJ1-1; 9 positions match TRBD1. The junction had 14 bases not matched to a gene; V was cut back by 5 bases and J by 4 bases. The CDR3 spans 17 residues. Germline V gene lookup returns CDR1 MDHEN and CDR2 SYDVKM.

The rearrangement links TRBV12-3 or TRBV12-4 to TRBJ2-3, with D perhaps given as TRBD1 or TRBD2 (5 bases each). CDR3 length: 13 residues. Trimming took off 2 bases at V and 4 bases at J, with 7 bases between the two ends. This CDR3 is CASSLQGPDTQYF. CDR3 DNA sequence: TGTGCCAGCAGTTTACAGGGACCAGATACGCAGTATTTT.

V is TRBV7-2 and J is TRBJ2-5; TRBD2 aligns across 7 bases. There are 15 residues in the CDR3. Germline loops: CDR1 SGHTA, CDR2 FQGNSA. The V and J ends lost 5 bases and 2 bases, in that order; junction bases with no gene match: 8. The CDR3 region is CASSRKEAGQETQYF. CDR3 nucleotide sequence: TGTGCCAGCAGCCGTAAAGAAGCGGGACAAGAGACCCAGTACTTC.

CDR3 DNA: TGTGCCAGTAGTAGTTTACAGGGGTCGGGGAACACTGAAGCTTTCTTT. Translated, it gives CASSSLQGSGNTEAFF. The gene calls are TRBV19 and TRBJ1-1; 7 bases map to TRBD1. V lost 4 bases, J lost 1 base, and 9 bases stayed unmatched. The germline V gene has CDR1 LNHDA and CDR2 SQIVND (reference sequence). This CDR3 contains 16 residues.

The J gene is TRBJ2-7, the V gene TRBV5-1; possibly TRBD2 for D (5 bases). The length of the CDR3 is 16 residues. Germline CDR1 and CDR2: SGHRS and YFSETQ. The V and J ends lost 2 bases and 2 bases respectively, with 17 bases between them. Written as DNA, the CDR3 is TGCGCCAGCAGCTTTTGGTTTTCTAGCCGAGCCTACGAGCAGTACTTC. It encodes CASSFWFSSRAYEQYF.

The V and J genes are TRBV7-2 and TRBJ2-7, with D perhaps TRBD1 or TRBD2 (7 bases each). Trimming removed 5 bases at V and 3 bases at J, with 17 bases between. Germline V gives CDR1 SGHTA, CDR2 FQGNSA. CDR3 size: 15 residues. The chain's CDR3 is CASSQGGAPLYEQYF. DNA for the CDR3: TGTGCCAGCAGCCAGGGGGGGGCTCCCCTCTACGAGCAGTACTTC.

The genes are TRBV11-3 and TRBJ1-2, with TRBD1 matching 10 bases. CDR1 and CDR2 from the germline V gene are SGHNT and YENEEA. This CDR3 contains 13 residues. V shed 5 bases, J shed 8 bases, and the junction held 5 bases outside the gene matches. The CDR3 nucleotides are TGTGCCAGCAGCCCAGGACAGGGGGACGGCTACACCTTC. Its protein product is CASSPGQGDGYTF.

The rearrangement joins TRBV6-2 or TRBV6-3 to TRBJ1-5; D may be TRBD1 (5 bases). Germline-derived CDR1 and CDR2 are MNHEY and SVGEGT. The CDR3 consists of 15 residues. V was trimmed by 3 bases and J by 1 base, leaving 10 bases between them. This CDR3 is CASSYRRTSNQPQHF. The CDR3 bases are TGTGCCAGCAGTTATCGCAGGACAAGCAATCAGCCCCAGCATTTT.

This clone is a singleton in its sample. This rearrangement joins TRBV28 to TRBJ1-1; maybe TRBD1 (5 bases). The CDR3 consists of 14 residues. The V gene lost 8 bases and the J gene lost 3 bases, with 16 bases spanning the gap. Germline values: CDR1 MDHEN, CDR2 SYDVKM. In DNA, the CDR3 is TGTGCCAGCGCGTCATACCGGGGCCACACTGAAGCTTTCTTT. This gives the protein CASASYRGHTEAFF.

This clone was picked up one time. The chain links TRBV19 to TRBJ1-1, with D possibly matching TRBD1 (6 bases). The CDR3 runs to 15 residues. Trimming removed 4 bases at V and 1 base at J, with 13 bases between. Germline CDR1 LNHDA, CDR2 SQIVND (reference sequence). The chain's CDR3 is CASSKVGDTNTEAFF. The CDR3 coding sequence is TGTGCCAGTAGTAAAGTAGGGGACACGAACACTGAAGCTTTCTTT. Full variable domain (remainder filled in from reference TRBV19 and TRBJ1-1): DGGITQSPKYLFRKEGQNVTLSCEQNLNHDAMYWYRQDPGQGLRLIYYSQIVNDFQKGDIAEGYSVSREKKESFPLTVTSAQKNPTAFYLCASSKVGDTNTEAFFGQGTRLTVV.

The chain links TRBV2 to TRBJ1-6; possibly TRBD1 for D (6 bases). Germline-derived CDR1 and CDR2 are SNHLY and FYNNEI. V was pared by 7 bases and J by 6 bases, with 10 bases between. This CDR3 comprises 13 residues. CDR3 DNA: TGTGCCAGCACAGGGACACTTAATTCACCCCTCCACTTT. Encoded protein: CASTGTLNSPLHF. Filled out from reference TRBV2 and TRBJ1-6, the complete variable domain reads EPEVTQTPSHQVTQMGQEVILRCVPISNHLYFYWYRQILGQKVEFLVSFYNNEISEKSEIFDDQFSVERPDGSNFTLKIRSTKLEDSAMYFCASTGTLNSPLHFGNGTRLTVT.

This clone occurred once. V gene TRBV30 combines with J gene TRBJ2-7; D gene unclear. Germline V gene sequence: CDR1 GTSNPN, CDR2 SVGIG (reference sequence). The CDR3 totals 12 residues. V was clipped by 2 bases and J by 4 bases, with 9 bases between them. The CDR3 spells CAWSSAPYEQYF. The CDR3 nucleotides are TGTGCCTGGAGTTCGGCCCCATACGAGCAGTACTTC.

The chain combines TRBV5-1 with TRBJ1-5, with TRBD1 matching 7 bases. CDR1 is SGHRS and CDR2 is YFSETQ in the germline V gene. CDR3 length: 15 residues. The ends lost 0 bases at V and 3 bases at J; junction bases unmatched: 3. This CDR3 is CASSLGQGDNQPQHF. CDR3 sequence (DNA): TGCGCCAGCAGCTTGGGACAGGGAGACAATCAGCCCCAGCATTTT.

The gene calls are TRBV28 and TRBJ2-3; 13 nucleotides agree with TRBD2. The V and J ends lost 2 bases and 2 bases, in that order; junction bases with no gene match: 4. This CDR3 is 17 amino acids long. The germline V gene has CDR1 MDHEN and CDR2 SYDVKM. CDR3 residues: CASSLGLAGANTDTQYF. The DNA of the CDR3 is TGTGCCAGCAGTTTAGGACTAGCGGGGGCCAACACAGATACGCAGTATTTT.

This rearrangement joins TRBV10-2 to TRBJ1-1; 9 nucleotides match TRBD1. The germline V gene encodes CDR1 WSHSY and CDR2 SAAADI. The V segment lost 3 bases and the J segment 5 bases; nucleotides outside the gene matches: 7. This CDR3 has 15 amino acids. The CDR3 DNA sequence: TGCGCCAGCAGTGAAGGAAGGGGGACAGGGACTGAAGCTTTCTTT. This gives the protein CASSEGRGTGTEAFF.

This chain links TRBV28 with TRBJ1-4; D perhaps matches TRBD1 (5 bases). The CDR3 sequence is 15 residues long. V shed 5 bases and J shed 0 bases, with 10 bases lying between them. CDR1 MDHEN and CDR2 SYDVKM come from the germline V gene. The CDR3 coding sequence is TGTGCCAGCAGTGGGGCTGGGACAACTAATGAAAAACTGTTTTTT. Its protein product is CASSGAGTTNEKLFF. The entire variable domain, with the rest obtained from reference TRBV28 and TRBJ1-4, is as follows: DVKVTQSSRYLVKRTGEKVFLECVQDMDHENMFWYRQDPGLGLRLIYFSYDVKMKEKGDIPEGYSVSREKKERFSLILESASTNQTSMYLCASSGAGTTNEKLFFGSGTQLSVL.

The chain combines TRBV18 with TRBJ2-3; a weak D match, TRBD2 (5 bases). The CDR3 covers 14 residues. V was clipped by 6 bases and J by 0 bases, with 10 bases between them. Looked up from germline, CDR1 is KGHSH and CDR2 is LQKENI. The CDR3, as DNA: TGTGCCAGCTCCCCGAGGACTAGCACAGATACGCAGTATTTT. The encoded protein is CASSPRTSTDTQYF.

V is TRBV7-2 and J is TRBJ1-3, with 10 bases lining up with TRBD1. The trim removed 5 bases at V and 0 bases at J, leaving 4 bases unmatched. From germline, CDR1 is SGHTA and CDR2 FQGNSA. The CDR3 contains 16 residues. CDR3 sequence (DNA): TGTGCCAGCAGCCTCTGGACAGGGGGCTCTGGAAACACCATATATTTT. Translated, it gives CASSLWTGGSGNTIYF. The variable domain in full, with the rest retrieved from reference TRBV7-2 and TRBJ1-3, is GAGVSQSPSNKVTEKGKDVELRCDPISGHTALYWYRQSLGQGLEFLIYFQGNSAPDKSGLPSDRFSAERTGGSVSTLTIQRTQQEDSAVYLCASSLWTGGSGNTIYFGEGSWLTVV.

The chain uses TRBV6-2 or TRBV6-3 and TRBJ2-7, with 11 bases that match TRBD2. Germline CDR1 reads MNHEY; CDR2 reads SVGEGT. With 5 bases clipped from V and 0 bases from J, the junction kept 3 bases outside the gene matches. The CDR3 has 15 amino acids. The CDR3 protein is CASSTSGGSSYEQYF. The CDR3 nucleotides read TGTGCCAGCAGTACTAGCGGGGGATCCTCCTACGAGCAGTACTTC.

The genes are TRBV4-2 and TRBJ2-1, with 9 nucleotides matching TRBD1. The CDR3 covers 14 residues. V gave up 5 bases and J gave up 6 bases; unmatched junction bases: 5. Germline V gives CDR1 LGHNA, CDR2 YNFKEQ. Here the CDR3 DNA reads TGTGCCAGCAGCAAGGACAGGGGTCGCAATGAGCAGTTCTTC. As protein: CASSKDRGRNEQFF.

The CDR3 DNA reads as TGTGCCAGCAGCCCCGCAAACGGGATCCATGGCTACACCTTC. It specifies CASSPANGIHGYTF. The rearrangement uses TRBV14 and TRBJ1-2, with no clear D. Trimming cost V 4 bases and J 6 bases, with 15 bases left between them. The germline CDR1 and CDR2 sequences are SGHDN and FVKESK. The CDR3 sequence is 14 residues long.

This clone was counted a single time. The chain combines TRBV20-1 with TRBJ1-2; D call uncertain. The V end was cut by 3 bases, the J end by 8 bases, with 10 bases between. The CDR3 loop spans 11 amino acids. The germline V gene has CDR1 DFQATT and CDR2 SNEGSKA (reference sequence). The CDR3 protein is CSARRERGYTF. CDR3 sequence (DNA): TGCAGTGCTAGGAGAGAGCGGGGCTACACCTTC.

This clone was seen just once. The V and J genes are TRBV30 and TRBJ1-5; 8 bases are a match to TRBD1. Germline V gene data show CDR1 as GTSNPN and CDR2 as SVGIG (reference sequence). The CDR3 runs 13 residues. The trim removed 5 bases at V and 6 bases at J, leaving 6 bases unmatched. The CDR3 sequence is CAWSGTGGQPQHF. In DNA, the CDR3 is TGTGCCTGGTCCGGGACAGGAGGTCAGCCCCAGCATTTT.

The gene calls are TRBV29-1 and TRBJ1-2; 8 positions match TRBD1. The CDR3 contains 11 residues. Germline values: CDR1 SQVTM, CDR2 ANQGSEA. V lost 7 bases and J lost 7; bases outside the gene matches: 5. The CDR3 loop is CSAAGGGGYTF. CDR3 sequence (DNA): TGCAGCGCCGCAGGGGGCGGTGGCTACACCTTC.

The chain couples TRBV11-3 to TRBJ2-2; D remains unclear. V dropped 5 bases and J dropped 4 bases, with 5 bases sitting between them. The CDR3 has 12 residues. CDR1 is SGHNT and CDR2 is YENEEA in the germline V gene. The CDR3 here is CASSLGTGELFF. The CDR3 DNA reads TGTGCCAGCAGCCTGGGCACCGGGGAGCTGTTTTTT.

The rearrangement links TRBV15 to TRBJ2-5; D gene ambiguous. Germline values: CDR1 LNHNV, CDR2 YYDKDF (reference sequence). The CDR3 runs to 13 residues. Trimming removed 1 base at V and 4 bases at J, with 7 bases between. The DNA of the CDR3 is TGTGCCACCAGCAGAGGGAGCTCAGAGACCCAGTACTTC. It yields the protein CATSRGSSETQYF.